This TCR beta chain was found in a study of T cell changes during pregnancy in multiple sclerosis. Measured with immunoSEQ multiplex PCR; TCRdb has only the in-frame clones, and not every one. The data hold about 69,000 clones, with around 92% observed a single time. Germline V lookup: CDR1 SGHAT, CDR2 FQNNGV. The CDR3 contains 16 residues. V dropped 3 bases and J dropped 0 bases, with 15 bases sitting between them. The sequenced sample was peripheral blood, obtained in the third trimester of pregnancy. The gene calls are TRBV11-2 and TRBJ2-7; D unresolved. This receptor was obtained from a female donor in good health, enrolled as a control in a pregnancy study. CDR3 residues: CASSFTVSGLSYEQYF. The CDR3 nucleotides are TGTGCCAGCAGCTTTACGGTGTCAGGCCTCTCCTACGAGCAGTACTTC.